The clone carrying this TCR beta chain was picked up a small number of times. The antigen is not known. This CDR3 contains 13 residues. Germline CDR1 and CDR2: KGHDR and SFDVKD. Trimming removed 5 bases at V and 4 bases at J, with 8 bases between. The data were obtained in a study of CD8 T cells in ankylosing spondylitis. Study-wide points: Matched ankylosing spondylitis synovial fluid reportedly showed significant enrichment of disease-linked clones. Ankylosing spondylitis blood seemed to carry a telltale TCR beta motif made of about 8 highly homologous variants. CD8+ by phenotype, disease-linked clones were relatively rare in peripheral blood. Some motif variants had been reported before (in reactive arthritis synovial fluid and blood).

Library preparation for TCR beta used quantitative 5'-RACE with molecular barcodes. TCRdb re-called the 5' RACE reads with MiXCR, one entry per CDR3 protein. The sample contains fewer than 550,000 distinct CDR3 sequences, under 5.5% of which appear only once. This sequence was found in a male donor with ankylosing spondylitis. The rearrangement links TRBV24-1 to TRBJ2-1; the D gene is possibly TRBD2 (6 bases). The sample was blood, either unsorted or a sorted T cell fraction (not recorded which). The CDR3 region is CATSAGRYNEQFF. In DNA, the CDR3 is TGTGCCACCAGTGCAGGGAGGTACAATGAGCAGTTCTTC.